The 16 T cell receptor beta chains presented below share a single source sample, sequenced in a study of T-cell reconstitution after alpha-beta-depleted transplantation in children. As it was prepared, the TCRbeta library received unique molecular identifiers. TCRdb used MiXCR to reprocess the PCR reads, holding one entry per CDR3 protein. The sample holds a few hundred thousand distinct CDR3 sequences, 25% to 30% seen once. The sequenced sample was PBMCs, obtained before TCRalphabeta/CD19-depleted stem cell transplant. The receptor source for this set is a boy under two years old with Wiskott-Aldrich syndrome, due to receive a stem cell transplant.

The CDR3 loop reads CSAPDLVNWETQYF. CDR3 sequence (DNA): TGCAGTGCCCCGGACCTCGTTAACTGGGAGACCCAGTACTTC. This chain joins TRBV20-1 and TRBJ2-5; D remains ambiguous. The germline gives CDR1 DFQATT, CDR2 SNEGSKA (reference sequence). This CDR3 has 14 amino acids. V lost 6 bases to trimming and J lost 5 bases, with 19 bases between them.

The rearrangement joins TRBV2 to TRBJ2-5, with D possibly matching TRBD2 (6 bases). Germline CDR1 reads SNHLY; CDR2 reads FYNNEI. CDR3 size: 15 residues. Trimming cost V 5 bases and J 2 bases, with 15 bases left between them. CDR3 sequence reads: CASSLPGLAQETQYF. CDR3 nucleotides: TGTGCCAGCAGTCTACCGGGACTGGCACAAGAGACCCAGTACTTC. The variable domain in full, with the rest retrieved from reference TRBV2 and TRBJ2-5, is EPEVTQTPSHQVTQMGQEVILRCVPISNHLYFYWYRQILGQKVEFLVSFYNNEISEKSEIFDDQFSVERPDGSNFTLKIRSTKLEDSAMYFCASSLPGLAQETQYFGPGTRLLVL.

This chain uses TRBV5-1 with TRBJ2-1, with D possibly matching TRBD2 (5 bases). Germline V CDR1 and CDR2: SGHRS, YFSETQ. The CDR3 totals 13 residues. Trimming took 0 bases from V and 7 from J, leaving 8 bases between them. For the CDR3, the DNA is TGCGCCAGCAGCTTGGAGCGGAATAATGAGCAGTTCTTC. Translated, it gives CASSLERNNEQFF.

J is TRBJ2-1 and V is TRBV12-3 or TRBV12-4, with TRBD2 matching over 7 bases. The V segment lost 8 bases and the J segment 5 bases; nucleotides outside the gene matches: 12. This CDR3 contains 15 residues. In DNA, the CDR3 is TGTGCCAGCTTTGTTGCTGGGCTAGCGGACAATGAGCAGTTCTTC. Residues: CASFVAGLADNEQFF.

The chain is built from TRBV12-3 or TRBV12-4 and TRBJ1-5; possibly TRBD1 for D (5 bases). The CDR3 covers 14 residues. Trimming pared 7 bases from V and 3 bases from J, leaving 13 bases between. The CDR3 is CASTTQGLNQPQHF. Here the CDR3 DNA reads TGTGCCAGCACTACCCAGGGACTCAATCAGCCCCAGCATTTT.

This clonotype was recorded once. The chain carries TRBV19 and TRBJ1-1; D is unresolved. Trimming left V 5 bases short and J 2 bases short, with 6 bases between. Germline V lookup: CDR1 LNHDA, CDR2 SQIVND (reference sequence). The CDR3 runs 12 residues. The chain's CDR3 is CASSLHNTEAFF. For the CDR3, the DNA is TGTGCCAGTAGTCTTCACAACACTGAAGCTTTCTTT.

In this sample, this clonotype turned up a few times. The V and J genes are TRBV7-9 and TRBJ1-2, with D unclear. This CDR3 is 13 amino acids long. Germline CDR1 SEHNR, CDR2 FQNEAQ (reference sequence). With 5 bases removed from V and 4 bases from J, the gap between germline ends came to 11 bases. The CDR3 loop reads CASSRTPFYGYTF. The CDR3 DNA reads TGTGCCAGCAGCCGAACTCCTTTCTATGGCTACACCTTC.

As concerns this clonotype: This may be a read error: a much more frequent sequence differs by one nucleotide. The V and J genes are TRBV5-1 and TRBJ2-3; maybe TRBD1 (5 bases). This CDR3 has 14 amino acids. V lost 2 bases and J 0 bases, leaving 7 bases between the germline ends. Germline V gives CDR1 SGHRS, CDR2 YFSETQ. CDR3 nucleotide sequence: TGCGCCAGCAGCTTTGCAGGGAGCACAGATACGCAGTATTTT. Translation gives CASSFAGSTDTQYF.

This clonotype appeared a few times. The chain has TRBV20-1 and TRBJ2-1, with unresolved D. Trimming pared 3 bases from V and 6 bases from J, leaving 9 bases between. The germline V gene has CDR1 DFQATT and CDR2 SNEGSKA (reference sequence). The CDR3 runs 12 residues. CDR3 region: CSARAGRNEQFF. CDR3 coding DNA: TGCAGTGCTAGGGCAGGACGCAATGAGCAGTTCTTC.

This clonotype was detected only a few times. The gene calls are TRBV20-1 and TRBJ2-7; 8 bases fit TRBD2. The CDR3 is 13 residues long. V trimming: 3 bases; J trimming: 5 bases; junction bases outside the gene matches: 6. Per the germline V gene, CDR1 is DFQATT and CDR2 is SNEGSKA (reference sequence). The chain's CDR3 is CSARPGGYHEQYF. In DNA, the CDR3 is TGCAGTGCTAGGCCGGGAGGGTACCACGAGCAGTACTTC.

The chain couples TRBV28 to TRBJ2-7; 11 nucleotides agree with TRBD2. Germline-derived CDR1 and CDR2 are MDHEN and SYDVKM. Trimming removed 8 bases from V and 5 bases from J; junction bases left unmatched: 8. This CDR3 is 14 amino acids long. The CDR3 reads CASGVAGGPHEQYF. The DNA for the CDR3 is TGTGCCAGCGGAGTAGCGGGAGGGCCCCACGAGCAGTACTTC.

V is TRBV5-1 and J is TRBJ2-7, with D unresolved. Germline V gene sequence: CDR1 SGHRS, CDR2 YFSETQ. This CDR3 region has 14 residues. Trimming pared 0 bases from V and 5 bases from J, leaving 12 bases between. In DNA, the CDR3 is TGCGCCAGCAGCTTGGGGCTGTTGGGGAACGAGCAGTACTTC. This codes for CASSLGLLGNEQYF.

This clonotype was seen once. The rearrangement uses TRBV7-9 and TRBJ2-7, with D possibly being TRBD1 (6 bases). There are 13 residues in the CDR3. In germline, CDR1 is SEHNR, CDR2 FQNEAQ (reference sequence). V was trimmed by 7 bases and J by 2 bases, leaving 12 bases between them. The CDR3 is CASTMGDTYEQYF. As DNA, the CDR3 is TGTGCCAGCACCATGGGGGACACCTACGAGCAGTACTTC.

The V and J genes are TRBV20-1 and TRBJ2-3, with 9 bases identical to TRBD1. The J segment lost 2 bases and the V segment lost 6 bases, leaving 6 bases of the junction unmatched. This CDR3 is 14 amino acids long. Looked up from germline, CDR1 is DFQATT and CDR2 is SNEGSKA (reference sequence). CDR3: CSAQDRGTTDTQYF. Written as DNA, the CDR3 is TGCAGTGCGCAGGACAGGGGAACCACAGATACGCAGTATTTT.

The chain has TRBV27 and TRBJ2-7; 12 bases are a match to TRBD2. Germline V gene lookup returns CDR1 MNHEY and CDR2 SMNVEV (reference sequence). The junction had 3 bases not matched to a gene; V was cut back by 3 bases and J by 0 bases. The CDR3 length is 16 residues. CDR3 protein: CASSFRLAGASYEQYF. In DNA, the CDR3 is TGTGCCAGCAGTTTCAGACTAGCGGGAGCCTCCTACGAGCAGTACTTC.

The CDR3 sequence is CASIRSRDGLGYGYTF. In DNA form, the CDR3 reads TGTGCCAGCATCCGGTCCAGGGACGGCCTAGGCTATGGCTACACCTTC. V is TRBV5-6 and J is TRBJ1-2; D is perhaps TRBD1 (5 bases). The CDR3 runs 16 residues. V gave up 6 bases and J gave up 4 bases, with 22 bases separating them. Germline CDR1 SGHDT, CDR2 YYEEEE. The whole variable domain, filled in from reference TRBV5-6 and TRBJ1-2, reads DAGVTQSPTHLIKTRGQQVTLRCSPKSGHDTVSWYQQALGQGPQFIFQYYEEEERQRGNFPDRFSGHQFPNYSSELNVNALLLGDSALYLCASIRSRDGLGYGYTFGSGTRLTVV.